These 28 T cell receptor beta chains originate from one sample sequenced in a study of T-cell memory formation after mild COVID-19. In TCRdb, the 5' RACE reads were re-called with MiXCR into one record per CDR3 protein. The sample records more than 150,000 distinct CDR3 sequences, about 18% being singletons. Input material: PBMCs or a T cell subset sorted from them (not recorded which). Every receptor here comes from a man aged 18-30 years who had mild COVID-19 (a few samples of this study predate the infection). Cell type and time point are not known.

This clonotype was counted between two and nine times. The J gene is TRBJ1-3, the V gene TRBV9; D gene uncertain. The CDR3 covers 13 residues. Trimming left V 7 bases short and J 0 bases short, with 8 bases between. In germline, CDR1 is SGDLS, CDR2 YYNGEE. CDR3 amino acids: CASAGPSGNTIYF. In DNA, the CDR3 is TGTGCCAGCGCGGGTCCCTCTGGAAACACCATATATTTT.

The chain joins TRBV12-3 or TRBV12-4 to TRBJ1-3; D gene ambiguous. This CDR3 has 13 amino acids. Trimming removed 2 bases at V and 4 bases at J, with 6 bases between. The CDR3 here is CASSLNGGNTIYF. The DNA for the CDR3 is TGTGCCAGCAGTTTAAATGGCGGAAACACCATATATTTT.

The chain carries TRBV3-1 and TRBJ1-2; D gene ambiguous. The V and J ends lost 0 bases and 0 bases respectively, with 14 bases between them. In germline, CDR1 is LGHDT, CDR2 YNNKEL (reference sequence). The CDR3 runs to 17 residues. In DNA form, the CDR3 reads TGTGCCAGCAGCCAAGATGTTGTGGTCCTAGCTAACTATGGCTACACCTTC. Translation gives CASSQDVVVLANYGYTF. Drawing the rest from reference TRBV3-1 and TRBJ1-2, the complete variable domain is DTAVSQTPKYLVTQMGNDKSIKCEQNLGHDTMYWYKQDSKKFLKIMFSYNNKELIINETVPNRFSPKSPDKAHLNLHINSLELGDSAVYFCASSQDVVVLANYGYTFGSGTRLTVV.

Ten or more counts support this clonotype. V and J are TRBV20-1 and TRBJ2-3; perhaps TRBD1 as D (7 bases). Germline-derived CDR1 and CDR2 are DFQATT and SNEGSKA (reference sequence). Trimming pared 2 bases from V and 6 bases from J, leaving 18 bases between. The CDR3 is made up of 15 amino acids. The DNA for the CDR3 is TGCAGTGCTAGAAGGCAGGGGGGCAGGAGGGATACGCAGTATTTT. Translated, it gives CSARRQGGRRDTQYF.

The gene calls are TRBV29-1 and TRBJ1-1; 7 nucleotides align to TRBD1. This CDR3 is built from 13 residues. V was clipped by 7 bases and J by 9 bases; unmatched bases: 14. CDR1 and CDR2 from the germline V gene are SQVTM and ANQGSEA. CDR3 DNA: TGCAGCGCCAAGACAGGGTTCCTCGGGAAAGCTTTCTTT. Translating it yields CSAKTGFLGKAFF.

The chain joins TRBV7-9 to TRBJ1-1, with 9 bases lining up with TRBD1. Trimming at V came to 7 bases and at J to 5 bases, leaving 5 bases not matched to a gene. Germline-derived CDR1 and CDR2 are SEHNR and FQNEAQ (reference sequence). This CDR3 comprises 13 residues. In DNA form, the CDR3 reads TGTGCCAGCATGGGACAGGGCTGGACTGAAGCTTTCTTT. It yields the protein CASMGQGWTEAFF.

In this sample, this clonotype turned up a few times. The rearrangement links TRBV6-2 or TRBV6-3 to TRBJ1-2; a possible D gene is TRBD1 (6 bases). Trimming shortened V by 5 bases and J by 2 bases, and 15 bases separated the two germline ends. This CDR3 spans 15 amino acids. The germline V gene encodes CDR1 MNHEY and CDR2 SVGEGT. In DNA, the CDR3 is TGTGCCAGCAGTACCGGGACACATCGAAACTATGGCTACACCTTC. Translated: CASSTGTHRNYGYTF.

This clonotype was counted a few times. This sequence joins TRBV5-1 and TRBJ2-3; weak D call: TRBD2 (7 bases). Germline CDR1 reads SGHRS; CDR2 reads YFSETQ. Trimming pared 5 bases from V and 8 bases from J, leaving 18 bases between. The CDR3 contains 14 residues. Here the CDR3 reads CASSPTAGTTTQYF. CDR3 bases: TGCGCCAGCAGTCCTACAGCGGGGACAACTACGCAGTATTTT.

This sequence joins TRBV1 and TRBJ2-7; the D call in the table, TRBD1, was not verified against the DNA. TRBV1 is termed a pseudogene. CDR3 size: 16 residues. Here the CDR3 reads CTSSQLARVSNNEQYF. The CDR3 nucleotides read TGCACCAGCAGCCAATTAGCCAGGGTGTCGAACAACGAGCAGTACTTC.

The V call is TRBV3-1, the J call TRBJ2-2; D is ambiguous. Between the trimmed V and J ends, which lost 1 base and 9 bases, there was a span of 3 bases. This CDR3 has 11 amino acids. Germline CDR1 reads LGHDT; CDR2 reads YNNKEL (reference sequence). The CDR3 DNA reads TGTGCCAGCAGCCAAGCCTGGGAGCTGTTTTTT. This codes for CASSQAWELFF.

This chain links TRBV7-2 with TRBJ2-5, with TRBD1 matching over 8 bases. CDR3 size: 14 residues. The V gene's germline CDR1 is SGHTA and CDR2 FQGNSA. With 5 bases clipped from V and 7 bases from J, the junction kept 9 bases outside the gene matches. The chain's CDR3 is CASSPDRDIGTQYF. CDR3 DNA: TGTGCCAGCAGCCCGGACAGGGACATCGGGACCCAGTACTTC.

This clonotype was recorded a few times. The genes are TRBV12-3 or TRBV12-4 and TRBJ2-1; the D gene could be TRBD1 or TRBD2 (5 bases each). The length of the CDR3 is 13 residues. The V gene lost 6 bases and the J gene lost 6 bases, with 12 bases spanning the gap. CDR3: CASSPRGTNEQFF. CDR3 DNA sequence: TGTGCCAGCAGCCCCCGGGGCACCAATGAGCAGTTCTTC.

The chain couples TRBV10-1 to TRBJ2-3; 12 bases match TRBD2. The ends lost 5 bases at V and 4 bases at J; junction bases unmatched: 7. The CDR3 spans 16 residues. CDR1 and CDR2 from the germline V gene are WNHNN and SYGVQD (reference sequence). The CDR3 nucleotides are TGCGCCAGCAGTCCCGGACTAGCGGGGCGAGCAGATACGCAGTATTTT. Translated, it gives CASSPGLAGRADTQYF.

This clonotype has a handful of counts. The chain is built from TRBV12-3 or TRBV12-4 and TRBJ2-4, with D possibly matching TRBD1 (6 bases). V lost 8 bases and J lost 0, with 8 bases in between. The CDR3 length is 13 residues. CDR3 sequence: CASRTAAKNIQYF. DNA of the CDR3: TGTGCCAGCCGGACAGCAGCCAAAAACATTCAGTACTTC.

This clonotype was counted only a few times. The V and J genes are TRBV7-2 and TRBJ1-4; weak D call: TRBD1 (5 bases). The V gene lost 5 bases and the J gene lost 4 bases, with 11 bases spanning the gap. Germline V gene lookup returns CDR1 SGHTA and CDR2 FQGNSA. The CDR3 sequence is 14 residues long. Written as DNA, the CDR3 is TGTGCCAGCAGCCAGGGTGGCTTTAATGAAAAACTGTTTTTT. Protein: CASSQGGFNEKLFF. The whole variable domain, remainder taken from reference TRBV7-2 and TRBJ1-4, is GAGVSQSPSNKVTEKGKDVELRCDPISGHTALYWYRQSLGQGLEFLIYFQGNSAPDKSGLPSDRFSAERTGGSVSTLTIQRTQQEDSAVYLCASSQGGFNEKLFFGSGTQLSVL.

The chain uses TRBV9 and TRBJ2-3; D remains ambiguous. The CDR3 sequence is 15 residues long. Trimming pared 4 bases from V and 4 bases from J, leaving 16 bases between. Germline V gene sequence: CDR1 SGDLS, CDR2 YYNGEE. The CDR3 protein is CASSYRGRIPDTQYF. CDR3 nucleotides: TGTGCCAGCAGCTACCGAGGCCGGATCCCAGATACGCAGTATTTT. Drawing the rest from reference TRBV9 and TRBJ2-3, the complete variable domain is DSGVTQTPKHLITATGQRVTLRCSPRSGDLSVYWYQQSLDQGLQFLIQYYNGEERAKGNILERFSAQQFPDLHSELNLSSLELGDSALYFCASSYRGRIPDTQYFGPGTRLTVL.

This clonotype was observed many times. J is TRBJ2-7 and V is TRBV7-2; tentative D call: TRBD2 (6 bases). CDR3 length equals 14 residues. Trimming took 3 bases from V and 2 from J, leaving 11 bases between them. Germline V CDR1 and CDR2: SGHTA, FQGNSA. CDR3 nucleotides: TGTGCCAGCAGCTTCAACGGGGGACCCTACGAGCAGTACTTC. Residues: CASSFNGGPYEQYF.

This clonotype showed up just a few times. V usage is TRBV4-3 and J usage is TRBJ2-1; D is unclear. Trimming stripped 6 bases from V and 3 bases from J, with 15 bases between. The CDR3 length is 15 residues. The germline gives CDR1 LGHNA, CDR2 YSLEER. Here the CDR3 DNA reads TGCGCCAGCAGGCACAGCGACGGAAGCTACAATGAGCAGTTCTTC. This gives the protein CASRHSDGSYNEQFF.

The rearrangement links TRBV7-3 to TRBJ2-3, with D uncertain. CDR1 is SGHTA, CDR2 FQGTGA, per germline. Between the trimmed V and J ends, which lost 5 bases and 4 bases, there was a span of 10 bases. CDR3 size: 13 residues. The CDR3 loop reads CASSLTRADTQYF. The CDR3 DNA reads TGTGCCAGCAGCCTGACCCGTGCAGATACGCAGTATTTT. Looking up the rest from reference TRBV7-3 and TRBJ2-3 gives the full variable domain: GAGVSQTPSNKVTEKGKYVELRCDPISGHTALYWYRQSLGQGPEFLIYFQGTGAADDSGLPNDRFFAVRPEGSVSTLKIQRTERGDSAVYLCASSLTRADTQYFGPGTRLTVL.

This clonotype was seen a few times. The V gene is TRBV20-1, the J gene TRBJ1-5; D not certain. CDR1 and CDR2 from the germline V gene are DFQATT and SNEGSKA (reference sequence). This CDR3 comprises 14 residues. V was shortened by 1 base and J by 2 bases, with 9 bases between the two germline ends. The chain's CDR3 is CSARGSNRNQPQHF. The CDR3 DNA follows: TGCAGTGCTAGAGGTTCTAACCGCAATCAGCCCCAGCATTTT.

There are a few counts of this clonotype. This chain links TRBV7-2 with TRBJ2-5; 9 bases map to TRBD1. Germline V gene data show CDR1 as SGHTA and CDR2 as FQGNSA. V gave up 4 bases and J gave up 5 bases; unmatched junction bases: 2. The length of the CDR3 is 13 residues. The CDR3 region is CASSSDRGETQYF. DNA for the CDR3: TGTGCCAGCAGCTCGGACAGGGGCGAGACCCAGTACTTC.

The CDR3 is CASSLNGEYGYTF. In nucleotides, the CDR3 is TGCGCCAGCAGCTTGAACGGGGAGTATGGCTACACCTTC. The gene calls are TRBV5-1 and TRBJ1-2; D not certain. Germline V gives CDR1 SGHRS, CDR2 YFSETQ. The V end lost 1 base, the J end lost 5 bases, and 9 bases lay between the germline ends. The CDR3 loop spans 13 amino acids.

The chain uses TRBV19 and TRBJ2-5; 11 nucleotides match TRBD2. The J segment lost 2 bases and the V segment lost 6 bases, leaving 5 bases of the junction unmatched. This CDR3 has 15 residues. Germline V lookup: CDR1 LNHDA, CDR2 SQIVND (reference sequence). CDR3 sequence reads: CASSPRTSGQETQYF. The CDR3 bases are TGTGCCAGTAGCCCCCGGACTAGCGGGCAAGAGACCCAGTACTTC.

The chain combines TRBV6-2 or TRBV6-3 with TRBJ1-2; D uncertain. CDR3 length: 12 amino acids. Germline lookup yields CDR1 MNHEY and CDR2 SVGEGT. V dropped 5 bases and J dropped 4 bases, with 8 bases sitting between them. Here the CDR3 DNA reads TGTGCCAGCAGTCAAAGAAGCTATGGCTACACCTTC. It encodes CASSQRSYGYTF.

The chain links TRBV24-1 to TRBJ2-7; tentatively, D is TRBD1 or TRBD2 (5 bases each). CDR3 length: 14 amino acids. Germline V gives CDR1 KGHDR, CDR2 SFDVKD. Written as DNA, the CDR3 is TGTGCCACCAGTGGTTTGTGGGGGAAGGACGAGCAGTACGTC. Its translation: CATSGLWGKDEQYV.

The rearrangement joins TRBV14 to TRBJ1-3; no reliable D call. CDR1 SGHDN and CDR2 FVKESK come from the germline V gene. The CDR3 length is 18 residues. V lost 1 base, J lost 0 bases, and 16 bases lay in between. CDR3 in DNA: TGTGCCAGCAGCCAAGTACGAGGCTACCGGAGCTCTGGAAACACCATATATTTT. It translates to CASSQVRGYRSSGNTIYF.

This clonotype was picked up a small number of times. In DNA, the CDR3 is TGTGCCAGCAGGGAACAGTACACCGGGGAGCTGTTTTTT. Protein: CASREQYTGELFF. The rearrangement joins TRBV7-2 to TRBJ2-2; D remains unclear. Germline-derived CDR1 and CDR2 are SGHTA and FQGNSA. Between the trimmed V and J ends, which lost 6 bases and 3 bases, there was a span of 8 bases. This CDR3 has 13 residues.

The sample holds many counts of this clonotype. The CDR3 DNA is TGTGCCATCAGTGAGGGTCAACCAAGCCAAGAGACCCAGTACTTC. This encodes CAISEGQPSQETQYF. The genes are TRBV10-3 and TRBJ2-5; D ambiguous. The CDR3 spans 15 residues. Germline CDR1 reads ENHRY; CDR2 reads SYGVKD. V was cut by 2 bases and J by 1 base, with 11 bases left in between.